This T cell receptor beta chain was sequenced during a study of shared clonotypes between healthy human individuals. The CDR3 length is 14 residues. Trimming shortened V by 3 bases and J by 3 bases, and 10 bases separated the two germline ends. Per the germline V gene, CDR1 is SEHNR and CDR2 is FQNEAQ (reference sequence). Assay used: immunoSEQ multiplex PCR; TCRdb lists only in-frame clones, some missing. The sample lists roughly 2.1 million clones, approximately 94% seen once, with approximately 1.7% in the top ten. CD45RO-negative, CCR7-selected cells formed the naive CD8 fraction, which excluded terminally differentiated effector memory CD45RA+ cells. The study drew all its donors from Caucasian adults living in Nashville, Tennessee. For this clone: The identical CDR3 is also encoded by other nucleotide sequences in the sample.

The clonotype comes from a man aged 18-30 years in good health. Some clones in this sample may be carry-over from other donors' samples. The V call is TRBV7-9, the J call TRBJ2-3; the D gene is possibly TRBD1 (5 bases). The source material was naive CD8+ T cells from PBMCs. The chain's CDR3 is CASSLQGWTDTQYF. CDR3 coding DNA: TGTGCCAGCAGCTTGCAGGGATGGACAGATACGCAGTATTTT.